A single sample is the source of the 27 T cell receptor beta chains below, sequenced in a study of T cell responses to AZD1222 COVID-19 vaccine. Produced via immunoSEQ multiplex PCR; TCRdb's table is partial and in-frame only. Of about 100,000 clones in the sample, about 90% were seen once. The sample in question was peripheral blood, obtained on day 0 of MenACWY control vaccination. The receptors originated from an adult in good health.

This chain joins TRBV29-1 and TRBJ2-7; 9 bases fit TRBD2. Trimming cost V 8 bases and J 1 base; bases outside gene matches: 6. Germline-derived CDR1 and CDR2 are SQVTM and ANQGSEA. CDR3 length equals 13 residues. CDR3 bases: TGCAGCACTAGGACTAGCGATTCCTACGAGCAGTACTTC. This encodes CSTRTSDSYEQYF.

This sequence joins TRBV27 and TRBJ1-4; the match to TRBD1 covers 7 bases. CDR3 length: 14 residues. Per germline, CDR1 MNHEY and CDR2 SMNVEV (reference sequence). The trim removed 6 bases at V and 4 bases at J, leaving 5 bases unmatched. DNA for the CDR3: TGTGCCAGCAGCCGCGGGACAGTTAATGAAAAACTGTTTTTT. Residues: CASSRGTVNEKLFF.

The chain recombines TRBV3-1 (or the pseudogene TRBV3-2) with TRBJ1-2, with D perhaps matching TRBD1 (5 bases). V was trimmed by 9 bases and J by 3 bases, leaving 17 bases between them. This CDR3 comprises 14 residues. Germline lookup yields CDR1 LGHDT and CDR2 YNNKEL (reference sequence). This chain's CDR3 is CARHPTWGDYGYTF. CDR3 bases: TGTGCCAGGCATCCGACCTGGGGGGACTATGGCTACACCTTC.

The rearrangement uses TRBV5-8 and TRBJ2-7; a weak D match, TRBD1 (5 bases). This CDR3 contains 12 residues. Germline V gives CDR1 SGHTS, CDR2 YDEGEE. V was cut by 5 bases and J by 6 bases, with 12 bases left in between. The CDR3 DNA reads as TGTGCCAGCAGTCAGACCAGGGCCGAGCAGTACTTC. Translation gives CASSQTRAEQYF. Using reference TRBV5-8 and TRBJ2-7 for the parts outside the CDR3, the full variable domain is EAGVTQSPTHLIKTRGQQATLRCSPISGHTSVYWYQQALGLGLQFLLWYDEGEERNRGNFPPRFSGRQFPNYSSELNVNALELEDSALYLCASSQTRAEQYFGPGTRLTVT.

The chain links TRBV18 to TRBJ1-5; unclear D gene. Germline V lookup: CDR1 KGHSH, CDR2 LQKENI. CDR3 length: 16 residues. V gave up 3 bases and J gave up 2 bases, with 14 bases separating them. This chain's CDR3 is CASSPPNSVGNQPQHF. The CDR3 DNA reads TGTGCCAGCTCACCTCCGAATTCGGTAGGCAATCAGCCCCAGCATTTT. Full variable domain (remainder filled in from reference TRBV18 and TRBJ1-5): NAGVMQNPRHLVRRRGQEARLRCSPMKGHSHVYWYRQLPEEGLKFMVYLQKENIIDESGMPKERFSAEFPKEGPSILRIQQVVRGDSAAYFCASSPPNSVGNQPQHFGDGTRLSIL.

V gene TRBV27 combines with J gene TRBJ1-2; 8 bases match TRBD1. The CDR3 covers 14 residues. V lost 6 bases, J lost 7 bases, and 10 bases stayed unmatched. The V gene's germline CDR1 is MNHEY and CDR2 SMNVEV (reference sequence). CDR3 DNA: TGTGCCAGCAGCGACTCTTGGACAGGGTTTGGCTACACCTTC. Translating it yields CASSDSWTGFGYTF.

CDR3 region: CASSVDRVNTEAFF. CDR3 bases: TGTGCCAGTAGTGTCGACAGGGTGAACACTGAAGCTTTCTTT. The chain has TRBV19 and TRBJ1-1, with TRBD1 matching over 7 bases. V trimming: 5 bases; J trimming: 0 bases; junction bases outside the gene matches: 3. The germline V gene encodes CDR1 LNHDA and CDR2 SQIVND (reference sequence). The CDR3 extends over 14 amino acids.

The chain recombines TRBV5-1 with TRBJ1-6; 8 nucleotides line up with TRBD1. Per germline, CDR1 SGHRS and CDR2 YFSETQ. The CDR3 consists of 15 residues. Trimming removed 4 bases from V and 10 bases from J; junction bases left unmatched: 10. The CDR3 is CASSPRTGSESPLHF. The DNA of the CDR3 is TGCGCCAGCAGCCCCCGGACAGGGTCGGAGTCACCCCTCCACTTT.

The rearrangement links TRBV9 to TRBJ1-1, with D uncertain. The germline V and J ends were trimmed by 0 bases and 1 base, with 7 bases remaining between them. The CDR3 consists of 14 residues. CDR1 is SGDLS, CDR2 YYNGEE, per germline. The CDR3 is CASSVGRRNTEAFF. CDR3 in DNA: TGTGCCAGCAGCGTAGGACGGCGGAACACTGAAGCTTTCTTT.

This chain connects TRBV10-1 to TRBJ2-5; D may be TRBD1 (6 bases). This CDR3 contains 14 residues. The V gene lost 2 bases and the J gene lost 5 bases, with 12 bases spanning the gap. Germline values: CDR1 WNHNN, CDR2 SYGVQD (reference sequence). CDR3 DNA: TGCGCCAGCAGTGAGGAGGGTAGGGGGGAGACCCAGTACTTC. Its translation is CASSEEGRGETQYF.

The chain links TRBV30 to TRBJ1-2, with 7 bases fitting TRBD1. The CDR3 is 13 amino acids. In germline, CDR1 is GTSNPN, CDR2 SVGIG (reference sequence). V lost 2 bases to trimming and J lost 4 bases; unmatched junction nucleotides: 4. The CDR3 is CAWSTGEGYGYTF. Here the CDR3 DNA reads TGTGCCTGGAGTACAGGGGAAGGCTATGGCTACACCTTC. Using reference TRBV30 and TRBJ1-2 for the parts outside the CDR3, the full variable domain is SQTIHQWPATLVQPVGSPLSLECTVEGTSNPNLYWYRQAAGRGLQLLFYSVGIGQISSEVPQNLSASRPQDRQFILSSKKLLLSDSGFYLCAWSTGEGYGYTFGSGTRLTVV.

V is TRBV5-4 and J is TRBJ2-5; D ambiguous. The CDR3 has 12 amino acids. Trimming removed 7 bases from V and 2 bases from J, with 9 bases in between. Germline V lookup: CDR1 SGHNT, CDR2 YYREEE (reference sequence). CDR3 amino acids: CASSGSQETQYF. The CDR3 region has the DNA TGTGCCAGCTCCGGCTCTCAAGAGACCCAGTACTTC. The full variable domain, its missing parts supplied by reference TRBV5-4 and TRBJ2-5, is ETGVTQSPTHLIKTRGQQVTLRCSSQSGHNTVSWYQQALGQGPQFIFQYYREEENGRGNFPPRFSGLQFPNYSSELNVNALELDDSALYLCASSGSQETQYFGPGTRLLVL.

This CDR3 reads CASSAGTAGQYEQYF. The CDR3 DNA reads TGTGCCAGTAGTGCCGGAACTGCAGGGCAATACGAGCAGTACTTC. The genes are TRBV19 and TRBJ2-7, with a weak D call TRBD1 (5 bases). The germline V gene has CDR1 LNHDA and CDR2 SQIVND (reference sequence). The CDR3 contains 15 residues. V was cut by 5 bases and J by 4 bases, with 18 bases left in between.

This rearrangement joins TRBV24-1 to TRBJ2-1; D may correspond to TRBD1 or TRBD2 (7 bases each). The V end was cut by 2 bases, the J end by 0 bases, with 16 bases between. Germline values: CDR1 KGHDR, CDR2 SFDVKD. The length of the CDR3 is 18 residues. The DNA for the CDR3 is TGTGCCACCAGTGATTCCCCAGGGGGGGGCCCCTCCTACAATGAGCAGTTCTTC. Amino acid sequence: CATSDSPGGGPSYNEQFF.

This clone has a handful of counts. CDR3 region: CASKAGGGNTIYF. CDR3 nucleotide sequence: TGTGCCAGCAAAGCAGGGGGGGGAAACACCATATATTTT. This rearrangement joins TRBV7-2 to TRBJ1-3; 7 bases are a match to TRBD1. Germline V gene lookup returns CDR1 SGHTA and CDR2 FQGNSA. V dropped 7 bases and J dropped 4; count of bases not matched to a gene: 4. CDR3 length equals 13 residues.

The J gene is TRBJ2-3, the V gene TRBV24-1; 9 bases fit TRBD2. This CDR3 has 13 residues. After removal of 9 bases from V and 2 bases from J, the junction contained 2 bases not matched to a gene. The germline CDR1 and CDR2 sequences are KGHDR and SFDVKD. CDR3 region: CATGGRDTDTQYF. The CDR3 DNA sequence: TGTGCCACCGGCGGGAGGGACACAGATACGCAGTATTTT.

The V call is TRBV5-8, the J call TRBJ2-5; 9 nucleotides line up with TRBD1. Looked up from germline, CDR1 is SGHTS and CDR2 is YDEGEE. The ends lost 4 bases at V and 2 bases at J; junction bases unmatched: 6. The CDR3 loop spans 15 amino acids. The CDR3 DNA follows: TGTGCCAGCAGCCATCCGACAGGGGGTCAAGAGACCCAGTACTTC. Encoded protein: CASSHPTGGQETQYF.

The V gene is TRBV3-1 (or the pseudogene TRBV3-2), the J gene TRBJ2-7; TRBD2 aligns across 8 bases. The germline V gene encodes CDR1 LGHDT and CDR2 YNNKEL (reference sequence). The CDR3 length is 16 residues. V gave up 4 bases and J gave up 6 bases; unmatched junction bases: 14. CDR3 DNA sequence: TGTGCCAGCAGCCCCCCGGGCGGGGGGACTGGGGGCGAGCAGTACTTC. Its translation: CASSPPGGGTGGEQYF.

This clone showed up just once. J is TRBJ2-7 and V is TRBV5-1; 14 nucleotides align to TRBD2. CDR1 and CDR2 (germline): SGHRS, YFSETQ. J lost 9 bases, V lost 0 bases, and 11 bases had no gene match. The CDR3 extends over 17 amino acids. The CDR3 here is CASSLGLAGGPRMVQYF. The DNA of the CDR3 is TGCGCCAGCAGCTTGGGACTAGCGGGAGGGCCCCGAATGGTGCAGTACTTC.

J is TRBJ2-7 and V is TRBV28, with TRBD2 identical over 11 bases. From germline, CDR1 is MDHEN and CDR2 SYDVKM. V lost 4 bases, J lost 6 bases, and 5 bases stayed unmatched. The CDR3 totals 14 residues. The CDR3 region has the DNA TGTGCCAGCAGTTCGACTAGCGGGATGCGCGAGCAGTACTTC. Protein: CASSSTSGMREQYF.

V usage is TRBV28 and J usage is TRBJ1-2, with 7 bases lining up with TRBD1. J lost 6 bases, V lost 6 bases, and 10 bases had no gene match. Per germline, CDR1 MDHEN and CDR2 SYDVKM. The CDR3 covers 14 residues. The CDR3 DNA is TGTGCCAGCAGCTCGGGACAGCCTGTAAATGGCTACACCTTC. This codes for CASSSGQPVNGYTF.

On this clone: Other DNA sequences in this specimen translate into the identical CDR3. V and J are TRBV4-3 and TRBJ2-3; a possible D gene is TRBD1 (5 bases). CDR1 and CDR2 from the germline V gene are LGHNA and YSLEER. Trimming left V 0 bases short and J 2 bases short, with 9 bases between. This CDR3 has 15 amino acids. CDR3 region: CASSQEGRDTDTQYF. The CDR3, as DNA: TGCGCCAGCAGCCAAGAGGGCAGGGACACAGATACGCAGTATTTT.

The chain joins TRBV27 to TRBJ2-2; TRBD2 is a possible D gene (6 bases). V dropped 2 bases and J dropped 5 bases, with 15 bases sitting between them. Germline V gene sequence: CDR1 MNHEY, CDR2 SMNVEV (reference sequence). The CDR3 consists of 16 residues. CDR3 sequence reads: CASSLKGPGSTGELFF. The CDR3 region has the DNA TGTGCCAGCAGTTTAAAGGGACCCGGGAGTACCGGGGAGCTGTTTTTT.

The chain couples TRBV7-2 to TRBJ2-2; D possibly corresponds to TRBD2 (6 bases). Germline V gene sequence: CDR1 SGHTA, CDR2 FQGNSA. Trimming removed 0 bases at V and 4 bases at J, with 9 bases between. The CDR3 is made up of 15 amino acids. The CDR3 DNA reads TGTGCCAGCAGCTTAGCAACGGGGGTCACCGGGGAGCTGTTTTTT. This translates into CASSLATGVTGELFF.

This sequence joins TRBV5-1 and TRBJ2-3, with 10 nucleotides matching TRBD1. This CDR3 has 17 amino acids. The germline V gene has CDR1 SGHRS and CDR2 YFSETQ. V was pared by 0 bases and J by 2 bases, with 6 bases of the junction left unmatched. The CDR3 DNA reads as TGCGCCAGCAGCTTGGTTTCGACAGGGGGCCTCACAGATACGCAGTATTTT. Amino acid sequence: CASSLVSTGGLTDTQYF.

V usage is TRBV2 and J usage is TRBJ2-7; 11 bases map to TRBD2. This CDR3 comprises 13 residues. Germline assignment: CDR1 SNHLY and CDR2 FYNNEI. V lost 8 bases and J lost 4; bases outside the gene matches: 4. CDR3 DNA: TGTGCCAGCGGTAGCGGGAGGGCTTACGAGCAGTACTTC. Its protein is CASGSGRAYEQYF.

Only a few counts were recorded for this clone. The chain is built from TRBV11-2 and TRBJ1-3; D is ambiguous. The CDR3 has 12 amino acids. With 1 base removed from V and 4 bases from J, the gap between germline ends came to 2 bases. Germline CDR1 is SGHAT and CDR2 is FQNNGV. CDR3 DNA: TGTGCCAGCAGCTTAGGGGGAAACACCATATATTTT. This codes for CASSLGGNTIYF.